This T cell receptor beta chain stems from a study of cytomegalovirus exposure and HLA in healthy donors. Findings and limits, study-wide: Some V segments, including TRBV6-2 and TRBV6-3, were excluded as indistinguishable. The study flagged about 150 TCR beta chains as cytomegalovirus-associated.

The donors comprised healthy bone marrow donors. PCR primers comprised 60 Vbeta and 13 Jbeta primers. Data came from immunoSEQ multiplex PCR; TCRdb stores just in-frame clones and leaves some out. The sample has about 190,000 clones, around 88% seen once. As to this clone: Antigen: not known.

With V trimmed by 5 bases and J by 3 bases, 3 bases remained unmatched. The CDR3 is 13 residues long. Germline CDR1 is SGHVS and CDR2 is FQNEAQ. J is TRBJ2-5 and V is TRBV7-8; 7 positions match TRBD1. Sequencing input: PBMCs. This TCR was recovered from a woman younger than 45 in good health and CMV-seronegative. The CDR3 is CASSPGQEETQYF. In nucleotides, the CDR3 is TGTGCCAGCAGCCCCGGACAGGAAGAGACCCAGTACTTC.